This TCR beta chain was documented in a study of CD8 T cells in ankylosing spondylitis. Study results and limitations: Earlier studies detected some motif variants in reactive arthritis synovial fluid and blood. Ankylosing spondylitis blood appeared to be characterized by a TCR beta motif of eight highly homologous variants.

As regards this clonotype: Its target is not known.

From the 5' RACE reads, TCRdb called clonotypes with MiXCR, one entry per CDR3 protein. Among approximately 340,000 distinct CDR3 sequences listed, roughly 14% were seen once. The sample comprised blood, either unsorted or a sorted T cell fraction (not recorded which). The clonotype was recovered from a male donor with ankylosing spondylitis or in good health (not recorded which).

CDR3 residues: CAQATGVSYEQYF. The CDR3 DNA reads as TGTGCCCAGGCAACAGGGGTATCCTACGAGCAGTACTTC. The J gene is TRBJ2-7, the V gene TRBV30; 7 bases map to TRBD1. The V and J ends lost 8 bases and 1 base, in that order; junction bases with no gene match: 8. Germline CDR1 reads GTSNPN; CDR2 reads SVGIG (reference sequence). This CDR3 region has 13 residues.